The rows below give T cell receptor beta chains drawn from one sample of a study of shared clonotypes between healthy human individuals. TCRdb's copy holds only in-frame clones and misses some; the assay was immunoSEQ multiplex PCR. Of 300,000 or so clones in the sample, about 74% were seen once. The sequenced sample was memory CD4+ T cells sorted from blood. Receptors originate from a man between 25 and 39 years old in good health. CDR3s include the opening cysteine and the closing phenylalanine or tryptophan. Fields, in order: D gene, V gene, clone size, J gene, CDR3 protein, CDR3 DNA. D genes are given only for firm matches. A clone size is listed for some rows: how often the clone was seen (once, few, many), or a class if it is expanded.

>NA|TRBV5-1|NA|TRBJ2-7
CASSPPGSYEQYF
TGCGCCAGCAGTCCGCCAGGGAGCTACGAGCAGTACTTC
>TRBD1|TRBV7-9|many|TRBJ1-2
CASSAPGQDYGYTF
TGTGCCAGCAGCGCCCCCGGACAGGACTATGGCTACACCTTC
>TRBD1|TRBV7-8|NA|TRBJ1-5
CASSSPSGQGRYDQPQHF
TGTGCCAGCAGCTCCCCGTCAGGACAGGGTCGATATGATCAGCCCCAGCATTTT
>NA|TRBV4-1|NA|TRBJ1-3
CASSQPGNTIYF
TGCGCCAGCAGCCAACCTGGAAACACCATATATTTT
>NA|TRBV7-2|NA|TRBJ2-7
CASSLEGGGAYEQYF
TGTGCCAGCAGCTTAGAAGGAGGAGGGGCCTACGAGCAGTACTTC
>NA|TRBV14|few|TRBJ2-1
CASSQVRSASSYNEQFF
TGTGCCAGCAGCCAAGTGAGGAGCGCGAGCTCCTACAATGAGCAGTTCTTC
>NA|TRBV30|few|TRBJ2-3
CAWSVGGMTDTQYF
TGTGCCTGGAGTGTAGGGGGAATGACAGATACGCAGTATTTT
>NA|TRBV5-5|once|TRBJ2-3
CASSLGGWSVDTQYF
TGTGCCAGCAGTTTGGGCGGCTGGAGTGTGGATACGCAGTATTTT
>TRBD1|TRBV7-9|NA|TRBJ2-7
CASSRQGINEQYF
TGTGCCAGCAGCCGACAGGGAATAAACGAGCAGTACTTC
>NA|TRBV28|NA|TRBJ2-1
CASTLGGVSYNEQFF
TGTGCCAGCACCCTAGGTGGGGTATCCTACAATGAGCAGTTCTTC
>NA|TRBV20-1|NA|TRBJ1-1
CSAREVWEAFF
TGCAGTGCTAGAGAGGTATGGGAAGCTTTCTTT
>TRBD1|TRBV9|NA|TRBJ2-7
CASSVGTGGSYEQYF
TGTGCCAGCAGCGTAGGGACAGGGGGTTCCTACGAGCAGTACTTC
>NA|TRBV21-1|NA|TRBJ2-1
CASSNYLAGVICEQFF
TGTGCCAGCAGCAATTATCTAGCGGGAGTGATTTGTGAGCAGTTCTTC
>NA|TRBV19|NA|TRBJ2-3
CASSLMTSTDTQYF
TGTGCCAGTAGTTTAATGACAAGCACAGATACGCAGTATTTT
>NA|TRBV11-1|NA|TRBJ2-7
CASSRLGTYLWYF
TGTGCCAGCAGCCGCCTCGGGACGTACCTTTGGTACTTC
>NA|TRBV2|once|TRBJ1-3
CASSPYDPGPVSGNTIYF
TGTGCCAGCAGTCCTTACGATCCGGGACCGGTCTCTGGAAACACCATATATTTT
>TRBD2|TRBV5-4|NA|TRBJ2-7
CASSLDAGGREQYF
TGTGCCAGCAGCTTGGACGCCGGCGGGAGAGAGCAGTACTTC
>NA|TRBV14|NA|TRBJ2-1
CASNQGTPELNEQFF
TGTGCCAGCAACCAAGGGACCCCAGAACTCAATGAGCAGTTCTTC
>NA|TRBV1|NA|TRBJ2-3
CTSSQGSEPPGGTDTQYF
TGCACCAGCAGCCAAGGTTCCGAACCACCTGGCGGCACAGATACGCAGTATTTT
>NA|TRBV4-3|few|TRBJ1-1
CASSQSHRNTEAFF
TGCGCCAGCAGCCAATCTCACAGGAACACTGAAGCTTTCTTT
>NA|TRBV5-1|NA|TRBJ2-3
CASSLYMGTDTQYF
TGCGCCAGCAGCTTGTATATGGGGACAGATACGCAGTATTTT
>NA|TRBV28|NA|TRBJ2-2
CASSLGLFNTGELFF
TGTGCCAGCAGTTTGGGGCTATTTAATACCGGGGAGCTGTTTTTT
>TRBD1|TRBV6-5|NA|TRBJ1-1
CASSRDRGTEAFF
TGTGCCAGCAGTCGTGACAGGGGCACTGAAGCTTTCTTT
>NA|TRBV14|NA|TRBJ2-1
CASSRRSGSYNEQFF
TGTGCCAGCAGCCGACGCAGCGGATCCTACAATGAGCAGTTCTTC
>TRBD1|TRBV18|NA|TRBJ2-7
CASSPKPVRDRVYEQYF
TGTGCCAGCTCACCAAAGCCCGTCCGGGACAGGGTCTACGAGCAGTACTTC
>TRBD1|TRBV7-9|NA|TRBJ1-4
CASSQRSGTGGFEKLFF
TGTGCCAGCAGCCAAAGGTCCGGGACAGGGGGTTTTGAAAAACTGTTTTTT
>NA|TRBV29-1|once|TRBJ2-7
CSVHTGSLSYF
TGCAGCGTGCATACCGGGAGCCTCTCGTACTTC
>NA|TRBV9|NA|TRBJ2-7
CASSVSAGLSSYEQYF
TGTGCCAGCAGCGTTTCCGCGGGGCTGAGCTCCTACGAGCAGTACTTC
>NA|TRBV2|few|TRBJ2-7
CASRDTLGLRSYEQYF
TGTGCCAGCAGGGATACACTGGGACTTCGCTCCTACGAGCAGTACTTC
>NA|TRBV9|once|TRBJ2-7
CASSVEARWAYEQYF
TGTGCCAGCAGCGTAGAAGCCAGGTGGGCCTACGAGCAGTACTTC
>TRBD2|TRBV25-1|once|TRBJ2-5
CASSEGGRGETQYF
TGTGCCAGCAGTGAAGGCGGGAGGGGGGAGACCCAGTACTTC
>TRBD1|TRBV29-1|NA|TRBJ2-1
CSVDLGQGADKFF
TGCAGCGTTGATCTGGGTCAGGGGGCAGACAAGTTCTTC
>TRBD2|TRBV11-3|NA|TRBJ2-1
CASSSQASSGGYNEQFF
TGTGCCAGCAGCTCACAAGCCTCCAGCGGGGGTTACAATGAGCAGTTCTTC
>TRBD2|TRBV7-2|NA|TRBJ2-7
CASSQAGLSSYEQYF
TGTGCCAGCAGCCAAGCGGGACTGAGCTCCTACGAGCAGTACTTC
>NA|TRBV5-1|few|TRBJ2-3
CASSLVGVTDTQYF
TGCGCCAGCAGCTTAGTGGGAGTCACAGATACGCAGTATTTT
>NA|TRBV2|NA|TRBJ2-3
CASSGGRGSTDTQYF
TGTGCCAGCAGCGGTGGACGGGGGTCCACAGATACGCAGTATTTT
>TRBD1|TRBV7-9|few|TRBJ1-3
CASSSHEDRAEKMRNTIYF
TGTGCCAGCAGCTCGCACGAGGACAGGGCGGAGAAAATGAGAAACACCATATATTTT
>NA|TRBV7-2|NA|TRBJ1-3
CASSLVTGGNTIYF
TGTGCCAGCAGCTTAGTTACAGGAGGAAACACCATATATTTT
>NA|TRBV18|few|TRBJ2-3
CASSPAQGGTDTQYF
TGTGCCAGCTCGCCGGCCCAGGGGGGCACGGATACGCAGTATTTT
>NA|TRBV18|NA|TRBJ1-1
CASSLDSGTEAFF
TGTGCCAGCTCACTGGACTCGGGGACTGAAGCTTTCTTT
>NA|TRBV2|NA|TRBJ2-7
CASSKGYIAYEQYF
TGTGCCAGCAGTAAGGGATATATAGCCTACGAGCAGTACTTC
>NA|TRBV18|NA|TRBJ2-5
CASSPPGRVQETQYF
TGTGCCAGCTCACCCCCCGGGCGGGTCCAAGAGACCCAGTACTTC
>NA|TRBV4-3|NA|TRBJ2-7
CASSQGGRAYEQYF
TGCGCCAGCAGCCAAGGGGGCAGGGCGTACGAGCAGTACTTC
>TRBD1|TRBV6-4|NA|TRBJ2-1
CASSGGTGAGGRGNEQFF
TGTGCCAGCAGTGGCGGGACAGGGGCTGGCGGGAGAGGCAATGAGCAGTTCTTC
>NA|TRBV19|NA|TRBJ2-5
CASSMFQGSTETQYF
TGTGCCAGTAGTATGTTCCAGGGTTCGACTGAGACCCAGTACTTC
>NA|TRBV2|NA|TRBJ2-5
CASSGSLRGDLPETQYF
TGTGCCAGCAGTGGTTCCCTTCGCGGGGATCTCCCAGAGACCCAGTACTTC
>TRBD2|TRBV14|NA|TRBJ2-3
CASSQDWGLAATDTQYF
TGTGCCAGCAGCCAAGATTGGGGACTAGCGGCCACAGATACGCAGTATTTT
>NA|TRBV27|NA|TRBJ2-7
CASSPQGRAPTYEQYF
TGTGCCAGCAGTCCCCAGGGGAGGGCCCCCACCTACGAGCAGTACTTC
>NA|TRBV25-1|few|TRBJ1-4
CASSDGWAHEKLFF
TGTGCCAGCAGTGATGGCTGGGCCCATGAAAAACTGTTTTTT